This T cell receptor beta chain stems from a study of graft-versus-host responses after intestinal transplantation. Study-level information: The whole recipient group had anti-thymocyte globulin induction followed by tacrolimus and steroids for roughly 3 years.

Study-wide results and limits: GvH clones occurred in recipient marrow; some first appeared in ileum or blood. Circulating GvH clone levels at their peak were associated with HvG declines (early post-transplant).

Comment on this clone: The antigen is unknown.

Assay used: immunoSEQ multiplex PCR; TCRdb lists only in-frame clones, some missing. Seen here are about 39,000 clones, about 95% observed once, and the top ten hold around 0.2%. Here the sequenced sample was unstimulated CD8+ T cells sorted from spleen or lymph node cells, taken before transplant. This clonotype was obtained from a human donor who was the organ donor for an intestinal transplant.

The CDR3 reads CASSFGGGARAEAFF. Here the CDR3 DNA reads TGTGCCAGCAGTTTCGGAGGGGGGGCGAGGGCTGAAGCTTTCTTT. The chain recombines TRBV27 with TRBJ1-1; TRBD1 might be the D (6 bases). Germline V gene lookup returns CDR1 MNHEY and CDR2 SMNVEV (reference sequence). V lost 3 bases and J 6 bases, leaving 17 bases between the germline ends. The CDR3 runs to 15 residues.